Each of the 32 T cell receptor beta chains below was sequenced from the same sample in a study of CD8 T cells in Susac syndrome (dated 2019 in TCRdb). The method behind the library was the immunoSEQ multiplex PCR assay. RNA was extracted using the RNeasy kit, and roughly 0.45 to 1 microgram was reverse transcribed with random hexamers. TCRdb trimmed the raw reads at Q25, called clones with MiXCR and kept productive beta chains. Rows with one shared CDR3 protein collapse into an entry with the most common genes and DNA. Recorded for this sample are fewer than 350,000 distinct CDR3 sequences; 90% to 95% of them occurred a single time. The ten largest clonotypes hold around 0.07% of the sample. Sequenced material: CD4+ T cells from PBMCs. Source of these receptors: a human donor with multiple sclerosis.

The chain employs TRBV7-3 and TRBJ1-3, with TRBD1 as a possible D gene (6 bases). The CDR3 consists of 19 residues. The V end was cut by 2 bases, the J end by 5 bases, with 25 bases between. Germline CDR1 and CDR2: SGHTA and FQGTGA. The CDR3 region has the DNA TGTGCCAGCAGCTTAGCAGATGCAGTACAGGGCTTCGGCAGAAACACCATATATTTT. The encoded protein is CASSLADAVQGFGRNTIYF.

DNA of the CDR3: TGTGCCTGGAGTGAGTTAAGTGCTGGTGAGCAGTTCTTC. This translates into CAWSELSAGEQFF. The rearrangement links TRBV30 to TRBJ2-1; no reliable D call. Germline V gives CDR1 GTSNPN, CDR2 SVGIG (reference sequence). V was trimmed by 1 base and J by 9 bases, leaving 13 bases between them. The CDR3 contains 13 residues.

The chain combines TRBV5-8 with TRBJ1-5, with no clear D. V lost 4 bases and J 6 bases, leaving 17 bases between the germline ends. The CDR3 runs to 15 residues. CDR1 and CDR2 (germline): SGHTS, YDEGEE. The CDR3 region has the DNA TGTGCCAGCAGCGATATACGAGGGCTCAGTCAGCCCCAGCATTTT. Translating it yields CASSDIRGLSQPQHF.

The V gene is TRBV19, the J gene TRBJ1-3; tentatively, D is TRBD1 (6 bases). Looked up from germline, CDR1 is LNHDA and CDR2 is SQIVND (reference sequence). V lost 3 bases and J lost 0, with 15 bases in between. The CDR3 length is 17 residues. CDR3 nucleotide sequence: TGTGCCAGTAGTATCGGTGGCAGGGGCTCCTCTGGAAACACCATATATTTT. Its protein product is CASSIGGRGSSGNTIYF.

In DNA form, the CDR3 reads TGTGCCAGCAGCTCCAACGCCCCCACTAGAGGGACGTACAATGAGCAGTTCTTC. Protein sequence: CASSSNAPTRGTYNEQFF. The J gene is TRBJ2-1, the V gene TRBV7-9; D possibly uses TRBD1 or TRBD2 (5 bases each). Looked up from germline, CDR1 is SEHNR and CDR2 is FQNEAQ (reference sequence). Trimming stripped 4 bases from V and 4 bases from J, with 23 bases between. This CDR3 contains 18 residues.

The chain uses TRBV6-5 and TRBJ1-5; 7 bases line up with TRBD1. Unmatched junction bases numbered 3, after V lost 0 bases and J lost 1 base. The CDR3 totals 16 residues. From germline, CDR1 is MNHEY and CDR2 SVGAGI. In DNA form, the CDR3 reads TGTGCCAGCAGTTACTCCGGGACAGCAAGCAATCAGCCCCAGCATTTT. This translates into CASSYSGTASNQPQHF.

The chain is built from TRBV2 and TRBJ2-7; 9 nucleotides line up with TRBD2. After removal of 6 bases from V and 1 base from J, the junction contained 7 bases not matched to a gene. The CDR3 length is 15 residues. The germline V gene has CDR1 SNHLY and CDR2 FYNNEI. The CDR3 DNA reads as TGTGCCAGCAGGCTAGCGGGGCTGTATTCCTACGAGCAGTACTTC. Amino acid sequence: CASRLAGLYSYEQYF.

The CDR3 DNA follows: TGTGCCAGTAGTATGGGGTCCACCGGTCCTCGGGAGCAGTTCTTC. Protein: CASSMGSTGPREQFF. The rearrangement uses TRBV19 and TRBJ2-1, with D uncertain. This CDR3 comprises 15 residues. The ends were cut back, 3 bases at V and 10 bases at J, with 19 bases in the middle. Germline CDR1 LNHDA, CDR2 SQIVND (reference sequence).

V gene TRBV20-1 combines with J gene TRBJ2-7, with a tentative D call TRBD1 (5 bases). Germline V lookup: CDR1 DFQATT, CDR2 SNEGSKA (reference sequence). The CDR3 has 14 residues. Trimming took off 1 base at V and 3 bases at J, with 13 bases between the two ends. This chain's CDR3 is CSARGGKSFYEQYF. The CDR3 DNA follows: TGCAGTGCTAGAGGGGGCAAGAGTTTCTACGAGCAGTACTTC.

V is TRBV6-5 and J is TRBJ1-2; 8 bases are shared with TRBD1. This CDR3 is built from 14 residues. The V and J ends lost 6 bases and 2 bases, in that order; junction bases with no gene match: 5. Germline CDR1 reads MNHEY; CDR2 reads SVGAGI. The CDR3 sequence: CASSRGRWNYGYTF. In nucleotides, the CDR3 is TGTGCCAGCAGCAGGGGGCGCTGGAACTATGGCTACACCTTC.

The rearrangement uses TRBV12-3 or TRBV12-4 and TRBJ1-2; D gene uncertain. The V end lost 9 bases, the J end lost 7 bases, and 21 bases lay between the germline ends. The CDR3 runs 14 residues. CDR3 amino acids: CASQVGSGVGGYTF. CDR3 coding DNA: TGTGCCAGTCAAGTTGGGTCCGGGGTAGGTGGCTACACCTTC.

This clonotype was seen only once. The chain is built from TRBV5-1 and TRBJ2-5, with 9 bases that match TRBD1. Trimming removed 4 bases from V and 4 bases from J; junction bases left unmatched: 5. The CDR3 sequence is 14 residues long. The V gene's germline CDR1 is SGHRS and CDR2 YFSETQ. The DNA for the CDR3 is TGCGCCAGCAGCCTAGGGACAGGGAGAGAGACCCAGTACTTC. This codes for CASSLGTGRETQYF.

This sequence joins TRBV20-1 and TRBJ2-7; the D gene is possibly TRBD2 (7 bases). V gave up 3 bases and J gave up 4 bases, with 10 bases separating them. CDR1 and CDR2 (germline): DFQATT, SNEGSKA (reference sequence). This CDR3 contains 12 residues. The CDR3: CSAREGGYEQYF. In nucleotides, the CDR3 is TGCAGTGCTAGGGAGGGGGGGTACGAGCAGTACTTC.

The chain joins TRBV10-3 to TRBJ1-5; unclear D gene. CDR1 and CDR2 (germline): ENHRY, SYGVKD. This CDR3 region has 14 residues. Trimming took 6 bases from V and 2 from J, leaving 11 bases between them. The CDR3 loop reads CAISDGVGNQPQHF. The CDR3 DNA reads TGTGCCATCAGCGACGGGGTCGGCAATCAGCCCCAGCATTTT.

The rearrangement links TRBV12-3 or TRBV12-4 to TRBJ2-1, with 8 bases fitting TRBD2. This CDR3 has 14 amino acids. The J segment lost 12 bases and the V segment lost 6 bases, leaving 13 bases of the junction unmatched. The CDR3 DNA reads TGTGCCAGCAGGGAGGGTGGGACTAGTAAGTGGCAGTTCTTC. Translating gives CASREGGTSKWQFF.

The chain has TRBV19 and TRBJ2-3; D remains ambiguous. The CDR3 length is 12 residues. Germline V CDR1 and CDR2: LNHDA, SQIVND (reference sequence). V was pared by 3 bases and J by 2 bases, with 3 bases between. In DNA form, the CDR3 reads TGTGCCAGTAGTATGTCCACAGATACGCAGTATTTT. This translates into CASSMSTDTQYF.

The J gene is TRBJ1-6, the V gene TRBV20-1; D is undetermined. This CDR3 contains 13 residues. Trimming removed 1 base at V and 7 bases at J, with 8 bases between. The germline V gene encodes CDR1 DFQATT and CDR2 SNEGSKA (reference sequence). The CDR3 coding sequence is TGCAGTGCTAGAGGGGATAGAAATTCACCCCTCCACTTT. It yields the protein CSARGDRNSPLHF.

The gene calls are TRBV27 and TRBJ2-6, with D perhaps matching TRBD2 (5 bases). This CDR3 has 17 amino acids. Germline CDR1 MNHEY, CDR2 SMNVEV (reference sequence). Trimming took 1 base from V and 4 from J, leaving 14 bases between them. CDR3 nucleotides: TGTGCCAGCAGTTTATGGAGTACTAGTCAGGGGGCCAACGTCCTGACTTTC. Translated: CASSLWSTSQGANVLTF.

V and J are TRBV14 and TRBJ2-3, with no clear D. The CDR3 length is 17 residues. CDR1 SGHDN and CDR2 FVKESK come from the germline V gene. V was clipped by 2 bases and J by 0 bases, with 15 bases between them. The CDR3 here is CASSQREIITSTDTQYF. CDR3 nucleotides: TGTGCCAGCAGCCAAAGAGAAATTATTACTAGCACAGATACGCAGTATTTT.

The chain has TRBV14 and TRBJ1-1; the match to TRBD1 covers 8 bases. The CDR3 loop spans 12 amino acids. CDR1 and CDR2 (germline): SGHDN, FVKESK. Unmatched junction bases numbered 5, after V lost 4 bases and J lost 10 bases. CDR3 coding DNA: TGTGCCAGCAGCCCGGACAGGGTTGGAGCTTTCTTT. It encodes CASSPDRVGAFF.

CDR3 sequence reads: CASSAQLAGVSDTQYF. The CDR3 DNA reads TGTGCCAGCAGTGCCCAACTAGCGGGAGTATCAGATACGCAGTATTTT. The J gene is TRBJ2-3, the V gene TRBV2, with TRBD2 matching over 11 bases. Germline trimming cut 4 bases from V and 4 bases from J; bases unmatched to any gene: 7. This CDR3 contains 16 residues. Germline V gene data show CDR1 as SNHLY and CDR2 as FYNNEI. Complete variable domain (other parts from reference TRBV2 and TRBJ2-3): EPEVTQTPSHQVTQMGQEVILRCVPISNHLYFYWYRQILGQKVEFLVSFYNNEISEKSEIFDDQFSVERPDGSNFTLKIRSTKLEDSAMYFCASSAQLAGVSDTQYFGPGTRLTVL.

The rearrangement uses TRBV20-1 and TRBJ1-2, with no clear D. V dropped 0 bases and J dropped 3 bases, with 14 bases sitting between them. This CDR3 is 15 amino acids long. Germline lookup yields CDR1 DFQATT and CDR2 SNEGSKA (reference sequence). The CDR3 nucleotides are TGCAGTGCTAGAGAAAGGATAGGGTACCACTATGGCTACACCTTC. Encoded protein: CSARERIGYHYGYTF.

This clonotype came up a few times. The chain joins TRBV15 to TRBJ2-7; 7 bases align to TRBD1. Trimming took 1 base from V and 0 from J; bases not matched to a gene: 0. The CDR3 extends over 14 amino acids. CDR1 LNHNV and CDR2 YYDKDF come from the germline V gene (reference sequence). CDR3 sequence: CATSRGDSSYEQYF. CDR3 nucleotide sequence: TGTGCCACCAGCAGAGGGGACAGCTCCTACGAGCAGTACTTC.

Regarding this clonotype: A read error may account for a junction end that differs from germline. The gene calls are TRBV30 and TRBJ1-3; D not resolved. This CDR3 has 15 residues. CDR1 and CDR2 (germline): GTSNPN, SVGIG (reference sequence). For the CDR3, the DNA is TGTGCCTGGAGTGTAACGCCTGGCTCTGAAAACACCATATATTTT. It is translated as CAWSVTPGSENTIYF.

The chain uses TRBV6-5 and TRBJ2-7; TRBD1 matches at 7 bases. The V segment lost 2 bases and the J segment 2 bases; nucleotides outside the gene matches: 6. The CDR3 consists of 15 residues. Germline CDR1 MNHEY, CDR2 SVGAGI. The CDR3 DNA follows: TGTGCCAGCAGTTACCTGACAGGGAGCCCCTACGAGCAGTACTTC. It codes for CASSYLTGSPYEQYF.

This clonotype was seen only once. V gene TRBV9 combines with J gene TRBJ1-1; 7 positions match TRBD1. Trimming removed 4 bases from V and 1 base from J; junction bases left unmatched: 10. The V gene's germline CDR1 is SGDLS and CDR2 YYNGEE. This CDR3 contains 16 residues. The CDR3 is CASSPAPTGTNTEAFF. The CDR3 nucleotides read TGTGCCAGCAGCCCGGCCCCGACAGGGACGAACACTGAAGCTTTCTTT.

Notes on this clonotype: An end of the junction differs from the germline gene, which may be a read error. The rearrangement joins TRBV7-7 to TRBJ2-5; 7 bases map to TRBD1. Germline values: CDR1 SSHAT, CDR2 FNYEAQ (reference sequence). CDR3 length: 16 amino acids. The CDR3 sequence is CASSLRGQTIQETQYF. The CDR3 coding sequence is TGTGCTAGCAGCTTACGGGGACAGACCATTCAAGAGACCCAGTACTTC.

This chain uses TRBV12-3 or TRBV12-4 with TRBJ1-2; possible D gene TRBD1, 6 bases. Trimming removed 0 bases from V and 7 bases from J, with 9 bases in between. The CDR3 loop spans 13 amino acids. The CDR3 sequence: CASSLAAGAGYTF. Here the CDR3 DNA reads TGTGCCAGCAGTTTAGCGGCGGGGGCTGGCTACACCTTC.

The chain uses TRBV5-1 and TRBJ2-1; D is ambiguous. Germline CDR1 SGHRS, CDR2 YFSETQ. This CDR3 is built from 14 residues. V lost 4 bases and J lost 7, with 15 bases in between. CDR3 nucleotide sequence: TGCGCCAGCAGCCGCGGTCCGGAGAGGAATGAGCAGTTCTTC. This gives the protein CASSRGPERNEQFF.

This rearrangement joins TRBV4-3 to TRBJ1-1, with a tentative D call TRBD1 (5 bases). The V and J ends lost 4 bases and 1 base respectively, with 10 bases between them. The germline V gene encodes CDR1 LGHNA and CDR2 YSLEER. This CDR3 comprises 14 residues. CDR3 sequence reads: CASSRGHENTEAFF. CDR3 sequence (DNA): TGCGCCAGCAGCCGTGGACATGAGAACACTGAAGCTTTCTTT.

This chain uses TRBV19 with TRBJ2-2; the D is unclear. V was clipped by 4 bases and J by 1 base, with 4 bases between them. The CDR3 loop spans 13 amino acids. Germline-derived CDR1 and CDR2 are LNHDA and SQIVND (reference sequence). CDR3 residues: CASSKQNTGELFF. In nucleotides, the CDR3 is TGTGCCAGTAGTAAACAGAACACCGGGGAGCTGTTTTTT. The whole variable domain, remainder taken from reference TRBV19 and TRBJ2-2, is DGGITQSPKYLFRKEGQNVTLSCEQNLNHDAMYWYRQDPGQGLRLIYYSQIVNDFQKGDIAEGYSVSREKKESFPLTVTSAQKNPTAFYLCASSKQNTGELFFGEGSRLTVL.

This chain uses TRBV7-3 with TRBJ2-1, with D perhaps matching TRBD2 (5 bases). Looked up from germline, CDR1 is SGHTA and CDR2 is FQGTGA. Between the trimmed V and J ends, which lost 1 base and 4 bases, there was a span of 14 bases. CDR3 size: 16 residues. As DNA, the CDR3 is TGTGCCAGCAGCTTAAAGTCCAGCGGACCTTACAATGAGCAGTTCTTC. Translation gives CASSLKSSGPYNEQFF.